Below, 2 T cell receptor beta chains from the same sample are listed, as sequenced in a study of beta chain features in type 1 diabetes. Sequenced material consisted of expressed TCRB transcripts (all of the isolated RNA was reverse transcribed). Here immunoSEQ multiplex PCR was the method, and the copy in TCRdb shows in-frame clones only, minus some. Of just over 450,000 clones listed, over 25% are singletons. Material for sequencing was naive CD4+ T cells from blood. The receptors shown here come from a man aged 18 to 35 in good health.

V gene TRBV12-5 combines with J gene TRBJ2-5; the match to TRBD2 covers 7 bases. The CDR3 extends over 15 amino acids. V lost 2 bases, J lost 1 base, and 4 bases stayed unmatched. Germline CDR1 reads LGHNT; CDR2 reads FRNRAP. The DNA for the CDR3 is TGTGCTAGTGGTTTGTCCCTAGCGGTCCAAGAGACCCAGTACTTC. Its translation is CASGLSLAVQETQYF.

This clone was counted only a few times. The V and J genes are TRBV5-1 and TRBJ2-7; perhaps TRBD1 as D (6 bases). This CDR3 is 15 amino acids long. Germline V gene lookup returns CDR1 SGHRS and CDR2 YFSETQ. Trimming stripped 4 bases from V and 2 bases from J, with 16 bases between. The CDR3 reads CASSPTGTMTYEQYF. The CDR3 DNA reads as TGCGCCAGCAGCCCGACCGGGACAATGACCTACGAGCAGTACTTC.